This T cell receptor beta chain was identified during a study of T cells in Graves' hyperthyroidism and ophthalmopathy. Study information: Peripheral blood was acquired at first diagnosis, ahead of any therapy whatsoever.

Germline CDR1 and CDR2: SEHNR and FQNEAQ (reference sequence). Trimming removed 1 base from V and 3 bases from J, with 13 bases in between. CDR3 size: 15 residues. The CDR3 regions of TCR beta were amplified from RNA transcripts. The HTBI primer set served for first-round RT-PCR of the TCR CDR3. TCRdb fed the multiplex PCR reads into MiXCR, producing one record per CDR3 protein. This table holds under 350,000 distinct CDR3 sequences, roughly 23% found once. Study-wide results and limits: In the analysis, a 13 V-J model separated ophthalmopathy from stable hyperthyroidism.

This clonotype was detected only a few times. Its target is unknown. Patients aged 18 to 65 had newly diagnosed hyperthyroidism lasting under 2 months. The sample consisted of blood. The rearrangement joins TRBV7-9 to TRBJ2-7, with D perhaps TRBD2 (5 bases). This TCR came from a woman in her fifties or sixties with Graves' hyperthyroidism. Here the CDR3 reads CASSLGDYQHYEQYF. The CDR3 DNA reads TGTGCCAGCAGCTTAGGTGACTACCAACACTACGAGCAGTACTTC.